Sequencing of this TCR beta chain was carried out in a study of T cell responses to AZD1222 COVID-19 vaccine. Study-level points and caveats: Baseline serology detected seropositivity in only a handful of AZD1222 recipients. Donors were mostly white British, more females; clonal diversity possibly underestimated. When two AZD1222 doses had been given, Spike-specific TCR breadth and depth rose.

This clone was observed a single time. The antigen is undetermined. TCRdb keeps only in-frame clones here, not all; method: immunoSEQ multiplex PCR. The sample shows about 110,000 clones, around 90% of them seen only once. The starting material was peripheral blood, obtained on day 0 of AZD1222 vaccination. The clonotype originates from an adult in good health.

In nucleotides, the CDR3 is TGCAGCGTTGCAGGGGCCAACTATGGCTACACCTTC. It is translated as CSVAGANYGYTF. This sequence joins TRBV29-1 and TRBJ1-2, with D perhaps TRBD1 (6 bases). The CDR3 runs to 12 residues. The ends were cut back, 4 bases at V and 2 bases at J, with 8 bases in the middle. The germline CDR1 and CDR2 sequences are SQVTM and ANQGSEA.